This is a list of T cell receptor beta chains from one sample in a study of T cell responses to AZD1222 COVID-19 vaccine. The repertoire was sequenced with immunoSEQ multiplex PCR; TCRdb's copy has only in-frame clones and lacks some. The repertoire holds around 81,000 clones, about 82% seen once, with 2.9% in the top ten. The material was peripheral blood, obtained on day 0 of AZD1222 vaccination. Receptors originate from an adult in good health. CDR3s include the opening cysteine and the closing phenylalanine or tryptophan. A D gene is named only where the DNA matches it firmly. Clone size, where shown, is once, few, many, or a class for clones that have expanded.

clone size,V gene,D gene,J gene,CDR3 DNA,CDR3 protein
few,TRBV11-2,.,TRBJ2-5,TGTGCCAGCAGCTTAGAGCAGCGGCCAAAATATCAAGAGACCCAGTACTTC,CASSLEQRPKYQETQYF
.,TRBV11-2,TRBD2,TRBJ2-1,TGTGCCAGCAGCTTACCGACCTACAGCGGGAGTAACAATGAGCAGTTCTTC,CASSLPTYSGSNNEQFF
.,TRBV7-2,TRBD1,TRBJ2-2,TGTGCCAGCAGGAGGGGGCCCCGGGACACCGGGGAGCTGTTTTTT,CASRRGPRDTGELFF
.,TRBV7-2,.,TRBJ1-1,TGTGCCAGCACCCCCCAAAAGGGAAGAGCCACTGAAGCTTTCTTT,CASTPQKGRATEAFF
.,TRBV9,TRBD2,TRBJ2-1,TGTGCCAGCAGCGCACGAATGGGGACTAGCGGGAGGGAAAGCTCCTACAATGAGCAGTTCTTC,CASSARMGTSGRESSYNEQFF
.,TRBV10-3,TRBD1,TRBJ1-1,TGTGCCATCAGCGGACAGGGGGGGAACACTGAAGCTTTCTTT,CAISGQGGNTEAFF
.,TRBV12-3/TRBV12-4,.,TRBJ2-1,TGTGCCAGCAGCCCGGGGTTTGGGGAGCAGTTCTTC,CASSPGFGEQFF
few,TRBV1,.,TRBJ2-5,TGCACCAGCAGCCAAAGAAGCGGGAGGCTCCAAGAGACCCAGTACTTC,CTSSQRSGRLQETQYF
few,TRBV2,.,TRBJ1-1,TGTGCCAGCAGTGAAGAGCTCATGAACACTGAAGCTTTCTTT,CASSEELMNTEAFF
.,TRBV4-2,TRBD1,TRBJ1-2,TGTGCCAGCAGCCAAGCCCGCCAGGGGGCAGACTATGGCTACACCTTC,CASSQARQGADYGYTF
.,TRBV19,.,TRBJ1-2,TGTGCCAGTAGTATAGAGCCCCGCGGGGGCAGAAACTATGGCTACACCTTC,CASSIEPRGGRNYGYTF
.,TRBV19,TRBD2,TRBJ2-1,TGTGCCAGTAGAGGGATCACTAGCGGCTCCTACAATGAGCAGTTCTTC,CASRGITSGSYNEQFF
.,TRBV7-9,.,TRBJ1-3,TGTGCCAGCAGCTTAGCAGGGTCCTCTGGAAACACCATATATTTT,CASSLAGSSGNTIYF
.,TRBV3-1/TRBV3-2,.,TRBJ2-5,TGTGCCAGCAGCCACGAATCCGGGACATTGTATCAAGAGACCCAGTACTTC,CASSHESGTLYQETQYF
.,TRBV2,TRBD2,TRBJ2-3,TGTGCCAGCAGAGATAGCGGGGGGGCTGATACGCAGTATTTT,CASRDSGGADTQYF
.,TRBV5-6,.,TRBJ2-5,TGTGCCAGCAGCTTGGACCCTGGGGAGACCCAGTACTTC,CASSLDPGETQYF
.,TRBV10-3,TRBD1,TRBJ1-1,TGTGCCATCAGTGAAGACAGGGGTAACACTGAAGCTTTCTTT,CAISEDRGNTEAFF